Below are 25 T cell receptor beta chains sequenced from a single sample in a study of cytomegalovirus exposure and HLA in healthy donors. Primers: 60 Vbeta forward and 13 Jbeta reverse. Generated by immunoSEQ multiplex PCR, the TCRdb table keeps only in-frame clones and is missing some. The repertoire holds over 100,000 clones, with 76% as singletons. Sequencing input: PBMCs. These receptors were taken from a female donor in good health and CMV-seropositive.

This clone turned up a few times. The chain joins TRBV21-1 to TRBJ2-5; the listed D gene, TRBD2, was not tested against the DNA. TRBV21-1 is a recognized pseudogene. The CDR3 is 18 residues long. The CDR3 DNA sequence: TGTGCCAGCAGCAAAGATGGGGGGCGGGGCGGACTAGGCAAGACCCAGTACTTC. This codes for CASSKDGGRGGLGKTQYF.

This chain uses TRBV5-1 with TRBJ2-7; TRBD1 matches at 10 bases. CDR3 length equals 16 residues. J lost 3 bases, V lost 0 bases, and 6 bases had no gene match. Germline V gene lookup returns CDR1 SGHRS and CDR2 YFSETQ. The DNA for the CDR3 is TGCGCCAGCAGCTTGGCCCCGGGACAGGGGATCTACGAGCAGTACTTC. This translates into CASSLAPGQGIYEQYF.

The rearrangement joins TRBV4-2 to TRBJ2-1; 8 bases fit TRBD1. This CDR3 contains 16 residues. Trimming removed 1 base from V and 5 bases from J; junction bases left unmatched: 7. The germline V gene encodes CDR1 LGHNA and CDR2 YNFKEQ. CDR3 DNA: TGTGCCAGCAGCCAAGGCCCCGGGACAGGACACAATGAGCAGTTCTTC. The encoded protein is CASSQGPGTGHNEQFF.

The CDR3 DNA is TGTGCCTGGATATATTCGGTCCTCCGGGACAGAAGGACTTTCTTT. Amino acids: CAWIYSVLRDRRTFF. The chain carries TRBV30 and TRBJ1-1; TRBD1 aligns across 7 bases. CDR1 and CDR2 (germline): GTSNPN, SVGIG (reference sequence). With 4 bases clipped from V and 12 bases from J, the junction kept 20 bases outside the gene matches. This CDR3 is 15 amino acids long.

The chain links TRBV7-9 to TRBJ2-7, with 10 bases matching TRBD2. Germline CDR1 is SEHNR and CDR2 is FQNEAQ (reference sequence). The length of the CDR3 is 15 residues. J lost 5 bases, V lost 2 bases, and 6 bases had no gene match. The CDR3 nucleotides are TGTGCCAGCAGCTTATCCTCCGGGACTAGCGACGAGCAGTACTTC. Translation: CASSLSSGTSDEQYF.

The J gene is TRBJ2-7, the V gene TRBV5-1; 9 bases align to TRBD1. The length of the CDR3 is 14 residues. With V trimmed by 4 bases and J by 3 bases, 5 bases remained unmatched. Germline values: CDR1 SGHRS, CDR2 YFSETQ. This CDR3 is CASSAVTGGYEQYF. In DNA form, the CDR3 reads TGCGCCAGCAGCGCCGTGACAGGGGGCTACGAGCAGTACTTC.

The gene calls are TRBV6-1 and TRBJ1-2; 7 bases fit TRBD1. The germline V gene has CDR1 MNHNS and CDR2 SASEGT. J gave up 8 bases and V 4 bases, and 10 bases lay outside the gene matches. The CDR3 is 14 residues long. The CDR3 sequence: CASSGRQGTGGYTF. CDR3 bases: TGTGCCAGCAGTGGCCGACAGGGAACAGGGGGCTACACCTTC.

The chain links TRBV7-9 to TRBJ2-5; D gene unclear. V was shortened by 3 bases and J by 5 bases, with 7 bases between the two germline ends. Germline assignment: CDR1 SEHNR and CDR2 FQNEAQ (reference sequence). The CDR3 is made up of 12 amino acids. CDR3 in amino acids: CASSFEVETQYF. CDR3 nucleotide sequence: TGTGCCAGCAGCTTCGAGGTGGAGACCCAGTACTTC. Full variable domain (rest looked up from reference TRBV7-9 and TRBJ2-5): DTGVSQNPRHKITKRGQNVTFRCDPISEHNRLYWYRQTLGQGPEFLTYFQNEAQLEKSRLLSDRFSAERPKGSFSTLEIQRTEQGDSAMYLCASSFEVETQYFGPGTRLLVL.

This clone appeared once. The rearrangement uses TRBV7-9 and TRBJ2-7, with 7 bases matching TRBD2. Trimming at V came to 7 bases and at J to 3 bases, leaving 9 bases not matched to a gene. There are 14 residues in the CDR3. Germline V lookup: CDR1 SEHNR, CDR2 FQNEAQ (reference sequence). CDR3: CASTLAGVLYEQYF. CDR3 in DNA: TGTGCCAGCACCCTGGCGGGAGTTCTCTACGAGCAGTACTTC. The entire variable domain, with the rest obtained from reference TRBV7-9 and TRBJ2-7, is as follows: DTGVSQNPRHKITKRGQNVTFRCDPISEHNRLYWYRQTLGQGPEFLTYFQNEAQLEKSRLLSDRFSAERPKGSFSTLEIQRTEQGDSAMYLCASTLAGVLYEQYFGPGTRLTVT.

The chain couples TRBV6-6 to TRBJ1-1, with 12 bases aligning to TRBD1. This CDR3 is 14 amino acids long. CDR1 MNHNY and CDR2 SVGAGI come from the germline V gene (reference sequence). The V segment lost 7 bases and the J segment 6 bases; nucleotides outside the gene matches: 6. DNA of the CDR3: TGTGCCAGCATCCCGGGGGACAGGGGGCCTGAAGCTTTCTTT. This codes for CASIPGDRGPEAFF.

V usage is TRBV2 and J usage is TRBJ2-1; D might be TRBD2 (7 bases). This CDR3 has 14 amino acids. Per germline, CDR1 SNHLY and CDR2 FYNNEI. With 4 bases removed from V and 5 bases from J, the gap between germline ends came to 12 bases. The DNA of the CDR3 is TGTGCCAGCAGTGGGGCGGGGGCGAACAATGAGCAGTTCTTC. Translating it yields CASSGAGANNEQFF.

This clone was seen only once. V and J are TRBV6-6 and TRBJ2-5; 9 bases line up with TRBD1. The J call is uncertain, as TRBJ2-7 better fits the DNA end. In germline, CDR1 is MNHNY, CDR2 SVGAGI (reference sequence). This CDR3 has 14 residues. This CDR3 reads CASSLQGARNEQYF. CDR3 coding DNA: TGTGCCAGCAGTTTACAGGGGGCGCGCAACGAGCAGTACTTC.

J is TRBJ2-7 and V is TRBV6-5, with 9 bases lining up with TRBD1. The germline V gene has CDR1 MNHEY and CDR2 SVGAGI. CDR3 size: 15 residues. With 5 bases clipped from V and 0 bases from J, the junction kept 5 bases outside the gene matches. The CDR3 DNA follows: TGTGCCAGCAGTCCCGGGACAGGGACCTCCTACGAGCAGTACTTC. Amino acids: CASSPGTGTSYEQYF.

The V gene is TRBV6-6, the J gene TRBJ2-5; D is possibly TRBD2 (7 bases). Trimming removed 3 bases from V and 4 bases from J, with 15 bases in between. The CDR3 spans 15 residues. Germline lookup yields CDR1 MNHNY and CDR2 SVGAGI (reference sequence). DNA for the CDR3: TGTGCCAGCAGTTATGGTGGGGGGGCTGCAGAGACCCAGTACTTC. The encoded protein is CASSYGGGAAETQYF.

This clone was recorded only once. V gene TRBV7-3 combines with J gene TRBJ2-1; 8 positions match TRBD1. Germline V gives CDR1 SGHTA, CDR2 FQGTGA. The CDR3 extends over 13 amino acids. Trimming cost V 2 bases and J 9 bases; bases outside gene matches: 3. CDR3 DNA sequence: TGTGCCAGCAGCTTACAGGGGGCAGGTGAGCAGTTCTTC. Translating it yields CASSLQGAGEQFF.

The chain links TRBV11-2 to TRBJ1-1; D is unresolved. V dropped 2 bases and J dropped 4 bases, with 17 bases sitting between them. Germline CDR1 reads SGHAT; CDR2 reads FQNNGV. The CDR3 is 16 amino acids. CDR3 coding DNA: TGTGCCAGCAGCTTACTTGGTGGGGTGGAGGGCACTGAAGCTTTCTTT. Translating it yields CASSLLGGVEGTEAFF.

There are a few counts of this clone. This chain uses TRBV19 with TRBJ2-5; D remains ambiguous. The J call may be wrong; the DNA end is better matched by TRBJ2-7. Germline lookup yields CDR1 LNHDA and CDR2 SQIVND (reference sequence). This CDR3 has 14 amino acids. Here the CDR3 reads CASSSTVISYEQYF. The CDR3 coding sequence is TGTGCCAGTAGTTCCACCGTTATCTCCTACGAGCAGTACTTC.

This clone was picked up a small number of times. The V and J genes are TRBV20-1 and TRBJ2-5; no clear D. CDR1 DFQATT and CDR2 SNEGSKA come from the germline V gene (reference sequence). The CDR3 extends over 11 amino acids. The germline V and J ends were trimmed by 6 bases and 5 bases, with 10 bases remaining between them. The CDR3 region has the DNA TGCAGTGCCAAAACTTTGGAGACCCAGTACTTC. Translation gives CSAKTLETQYF.

CDR3 in amino acids: CASSEVGGSYEQYF. DNA for the CDR3: TGTGCCAGCAGTGAAGTGGGCGGGAGCTACGAGCAGTACTTC. This sequence joins TRBV6-5 and TRBJ2-7, with 7 bases that match TRBD2. CDR1 is MNHEY, CDR2 SVGAGI, per germline. J was trimmed by 3 bases and V by 5 bases; bases with no gene match: 7. CDR3 length equals 14 residues.

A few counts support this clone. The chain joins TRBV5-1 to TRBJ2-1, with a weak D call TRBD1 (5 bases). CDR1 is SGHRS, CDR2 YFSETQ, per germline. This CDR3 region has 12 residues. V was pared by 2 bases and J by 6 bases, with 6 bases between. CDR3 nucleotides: TGCGCCAGCAGCTTCCAGGGCAATGAGCAGTTCTTC. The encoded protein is CASSFQGNEQFF.

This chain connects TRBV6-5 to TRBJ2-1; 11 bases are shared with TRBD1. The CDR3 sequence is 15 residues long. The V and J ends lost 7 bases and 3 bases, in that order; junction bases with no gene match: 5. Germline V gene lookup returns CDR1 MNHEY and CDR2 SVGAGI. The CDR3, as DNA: TGTGCCAGCACCCCCGGGACAGGGGGCTACAATGAGCAGTTCTTC. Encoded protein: CASTPGTGGYNEQFF.

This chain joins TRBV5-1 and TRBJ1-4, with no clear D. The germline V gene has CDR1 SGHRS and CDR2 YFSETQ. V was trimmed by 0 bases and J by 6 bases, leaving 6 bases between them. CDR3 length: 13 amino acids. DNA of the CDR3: TGCGCCAGCAGCTTGGTAACAGATGAAAAACTGTTTTTT. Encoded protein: CASSLVTDEKLFF.

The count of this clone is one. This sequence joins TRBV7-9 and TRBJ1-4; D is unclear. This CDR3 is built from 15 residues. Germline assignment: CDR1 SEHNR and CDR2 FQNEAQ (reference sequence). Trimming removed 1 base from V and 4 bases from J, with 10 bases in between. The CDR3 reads CASSLGTLVNEKLFF. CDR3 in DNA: TGTGCCAGCAGCTTAGGGACTCTAGTTAATGAAAAACTGTTTTTT. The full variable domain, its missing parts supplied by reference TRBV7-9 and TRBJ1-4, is DTGVSQNPRHKITKRGQNVTFRCDPISEHNRLYWYRQTLGQGPEFLTYFQNEAQLEKSRLLSDRFSAERPKGSFSTLEIQRTEQGDSAMYLCASSLGTLVNEKLFFGSGTQLSVL.

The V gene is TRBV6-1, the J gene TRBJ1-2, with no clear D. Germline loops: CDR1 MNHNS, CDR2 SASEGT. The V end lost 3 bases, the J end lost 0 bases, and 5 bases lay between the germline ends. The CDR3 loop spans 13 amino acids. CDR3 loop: CASSESPNYGYTF. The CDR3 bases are TGTGCCAGCAGTGAGTCTCCTAACTATGGCTACACCTTC.

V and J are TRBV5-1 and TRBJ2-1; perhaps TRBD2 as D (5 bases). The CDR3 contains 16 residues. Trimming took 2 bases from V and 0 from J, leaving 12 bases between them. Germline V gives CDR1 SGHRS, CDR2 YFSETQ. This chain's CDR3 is CASSFGGSSSYNEQFF. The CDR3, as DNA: TGCGCCAGCAGCTTTGGCGGGTCCAGCTCCTACAATGAGCAGTTCTTC.